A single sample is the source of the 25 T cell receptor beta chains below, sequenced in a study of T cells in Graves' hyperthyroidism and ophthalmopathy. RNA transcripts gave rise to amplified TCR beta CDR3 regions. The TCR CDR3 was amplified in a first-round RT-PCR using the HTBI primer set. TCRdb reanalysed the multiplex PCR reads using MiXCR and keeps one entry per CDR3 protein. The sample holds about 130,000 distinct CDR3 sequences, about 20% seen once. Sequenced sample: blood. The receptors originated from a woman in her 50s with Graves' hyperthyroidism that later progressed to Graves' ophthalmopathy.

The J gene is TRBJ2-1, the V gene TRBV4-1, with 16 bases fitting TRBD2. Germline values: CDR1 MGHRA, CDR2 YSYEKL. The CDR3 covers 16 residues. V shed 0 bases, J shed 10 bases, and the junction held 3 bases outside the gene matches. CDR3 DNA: TGCGCCAGCAGCCAAGATTGGGGACTAGCGGGAGGGGAGCAGTTCTTC. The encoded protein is CASSQDWGLAGGEQFF.

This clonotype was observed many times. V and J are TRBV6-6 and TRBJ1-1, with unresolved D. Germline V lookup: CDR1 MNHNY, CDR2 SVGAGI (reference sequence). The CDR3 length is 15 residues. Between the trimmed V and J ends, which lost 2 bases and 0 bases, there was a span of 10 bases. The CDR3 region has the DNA TGTGCCAGCAGTTACCTTCGGTCCATGAACACTGAAGCTTTCTTT. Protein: CASSYLRSMNTEAFF.

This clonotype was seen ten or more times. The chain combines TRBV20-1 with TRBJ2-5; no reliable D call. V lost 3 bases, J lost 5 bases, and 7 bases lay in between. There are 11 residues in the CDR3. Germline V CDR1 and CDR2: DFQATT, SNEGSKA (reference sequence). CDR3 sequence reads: CSASSLETQYF. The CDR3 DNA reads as TGCAGTGCTAGTAGCCTGGAGACCCAGTACTTC.

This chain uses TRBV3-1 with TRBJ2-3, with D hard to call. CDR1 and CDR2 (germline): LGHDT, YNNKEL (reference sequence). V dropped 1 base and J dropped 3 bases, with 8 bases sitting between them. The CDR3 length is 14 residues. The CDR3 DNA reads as TGTGCCAGCAGCCAAGCCCCTTTTACAGATACGCAGTATTTT. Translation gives CASSQAPFTDTQYF.

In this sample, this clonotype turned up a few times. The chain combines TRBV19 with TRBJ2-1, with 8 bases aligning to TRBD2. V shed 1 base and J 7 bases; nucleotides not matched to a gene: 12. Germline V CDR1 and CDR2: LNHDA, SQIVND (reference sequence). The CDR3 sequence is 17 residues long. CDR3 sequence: CASSIVGSRLAINEQFF. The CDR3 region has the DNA TGTGCCAGTAGTATAGTAGGTTCGAGACTAGCGATTAATGAGCAGTTCTTC.

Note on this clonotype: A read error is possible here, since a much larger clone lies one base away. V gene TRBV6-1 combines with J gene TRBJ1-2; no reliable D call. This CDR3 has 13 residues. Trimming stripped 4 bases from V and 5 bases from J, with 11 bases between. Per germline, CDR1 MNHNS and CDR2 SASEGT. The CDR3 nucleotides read TGTGCCAGCAGTGTGGAACAGCTTTATGGCTACACCTTC. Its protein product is CASSVEQLYGYTF.

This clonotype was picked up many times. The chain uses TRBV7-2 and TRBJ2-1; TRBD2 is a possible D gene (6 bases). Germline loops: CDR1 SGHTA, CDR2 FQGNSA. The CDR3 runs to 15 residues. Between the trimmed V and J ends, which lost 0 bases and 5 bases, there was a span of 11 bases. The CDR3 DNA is TGTGCCAGCAGCTTAGCAGCGGGTCAACACAATGAGCAGTTCTTC. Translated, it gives CASSLAAGQHNEQFF.

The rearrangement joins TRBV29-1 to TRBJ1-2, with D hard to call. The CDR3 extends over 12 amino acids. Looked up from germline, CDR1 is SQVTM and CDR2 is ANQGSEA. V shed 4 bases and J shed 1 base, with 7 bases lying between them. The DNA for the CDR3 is TGCAGCGTTGCAGCAGATAACTATGGCTACACCTTC. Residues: CSVAADNYGYTF.

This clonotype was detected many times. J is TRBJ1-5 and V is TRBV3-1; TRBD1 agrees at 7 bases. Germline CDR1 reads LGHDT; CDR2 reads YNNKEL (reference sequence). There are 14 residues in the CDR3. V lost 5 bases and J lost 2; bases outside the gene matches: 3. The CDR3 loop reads CASSKGQGNQPQHF. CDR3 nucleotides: TGTGCCAGCAGCAAAGGACAGGGCAATCAGCCCCAGCATTTT.

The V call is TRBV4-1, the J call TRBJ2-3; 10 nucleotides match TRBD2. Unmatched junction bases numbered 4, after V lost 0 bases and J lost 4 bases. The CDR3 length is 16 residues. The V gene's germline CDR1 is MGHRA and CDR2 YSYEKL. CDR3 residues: CASSQDALAGADTQYF. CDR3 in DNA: TGCGCCAGCAGCCAAGATGCCCTAGCGGGGGCAGATACGCAGTATTTT.

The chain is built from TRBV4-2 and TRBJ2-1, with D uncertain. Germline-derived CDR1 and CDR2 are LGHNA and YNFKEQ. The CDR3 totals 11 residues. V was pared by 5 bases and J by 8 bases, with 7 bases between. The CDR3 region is CASSKGDEQFF. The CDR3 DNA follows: TGTGCCAGCAGCAAGGGTGATGAGCAGTTCTTC.

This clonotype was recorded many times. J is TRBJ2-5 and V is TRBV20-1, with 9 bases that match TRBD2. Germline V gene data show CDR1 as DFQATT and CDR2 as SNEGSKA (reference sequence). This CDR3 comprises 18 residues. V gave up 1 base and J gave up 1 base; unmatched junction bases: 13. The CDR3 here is CSARASFRLAGPQETQYF. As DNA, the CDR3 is TGCAGTGCTAGAGCCAGTTTTCGGCTAGCGGGACCCCAAGAGACCCAGTACTTC.

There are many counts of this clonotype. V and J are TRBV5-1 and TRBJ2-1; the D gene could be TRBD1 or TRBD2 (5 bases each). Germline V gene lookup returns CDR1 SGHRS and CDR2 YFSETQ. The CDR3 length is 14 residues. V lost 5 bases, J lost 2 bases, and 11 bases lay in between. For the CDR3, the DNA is TGCGCCAGCAGTGGGGGAACCACCTACAATGAGCAGTTCTTC. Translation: CASSGGTTYNEQFF.

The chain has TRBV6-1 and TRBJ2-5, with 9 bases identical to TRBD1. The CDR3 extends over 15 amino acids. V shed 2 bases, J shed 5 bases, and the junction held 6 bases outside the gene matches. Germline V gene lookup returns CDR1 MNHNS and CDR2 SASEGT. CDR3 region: CASSENRGQRETQYF. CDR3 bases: TGTGCCAGCAGTGAAAACAGGGGGCAGAGGGAGACCCAGTACTTC.

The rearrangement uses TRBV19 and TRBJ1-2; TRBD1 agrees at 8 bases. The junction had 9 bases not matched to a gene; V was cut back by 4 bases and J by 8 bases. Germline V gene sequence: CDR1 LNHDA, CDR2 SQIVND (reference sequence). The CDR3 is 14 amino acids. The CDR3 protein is CASSNRRQGRGYTF. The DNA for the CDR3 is TGTGCCAGTAGTAACCGACGACAGGGGCGCGGCTACACCTTC.

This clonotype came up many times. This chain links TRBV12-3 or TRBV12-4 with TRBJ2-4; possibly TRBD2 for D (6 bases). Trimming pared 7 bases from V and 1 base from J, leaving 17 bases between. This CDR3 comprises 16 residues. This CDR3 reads CASNLSAGRAKNIQYF. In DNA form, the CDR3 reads TGTGCCAGCAATCTCTCAGCGGGCCGGGCCAAAAACATTCAGTACTTC.

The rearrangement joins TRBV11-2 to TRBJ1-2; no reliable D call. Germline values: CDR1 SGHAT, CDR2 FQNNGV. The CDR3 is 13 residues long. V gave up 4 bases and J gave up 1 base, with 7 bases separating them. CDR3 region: CASSSQLNYGYTF. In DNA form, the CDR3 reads TGTGCCAGCAGCTCACAGCTTAACTATGGCTACACCTTC.

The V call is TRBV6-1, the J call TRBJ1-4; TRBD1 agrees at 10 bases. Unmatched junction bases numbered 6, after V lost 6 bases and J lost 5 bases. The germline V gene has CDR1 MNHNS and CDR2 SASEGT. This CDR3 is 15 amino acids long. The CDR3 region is CASSRDRGANEKLFF. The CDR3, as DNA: TGTGCCAGCAGCCGGGACAGGGGCGCAAATGAAAAACTGTTTTTT.

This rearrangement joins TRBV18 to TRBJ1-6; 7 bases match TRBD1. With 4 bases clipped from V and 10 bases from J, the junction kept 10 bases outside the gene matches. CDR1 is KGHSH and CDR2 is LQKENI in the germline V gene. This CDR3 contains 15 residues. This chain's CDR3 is CASSREPTGNSPLHF. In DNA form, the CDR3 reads TGTGCCAGCTCACGCGAACCGACAGGGAACTCACCCCTCCACTTT.

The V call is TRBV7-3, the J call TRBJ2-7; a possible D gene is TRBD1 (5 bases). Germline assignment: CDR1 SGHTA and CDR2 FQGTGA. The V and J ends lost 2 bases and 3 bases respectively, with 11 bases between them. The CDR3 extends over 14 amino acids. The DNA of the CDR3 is TGTGCCAGCAGCTTAGGACCGGACAACTACGAGCAGTACTTC. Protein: CASSLGPDNYEQYF. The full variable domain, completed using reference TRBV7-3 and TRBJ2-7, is GAGVSQTPSNKVTEKGKYVELRCDPISGHTALYWYRQSLGQGPEFLIYFQGTGAADDSGLPNDRFFAVRPEGSVSTLKIQRTERGDSAVYLCASSLGPDNYEQYFGPGTRLTVT.

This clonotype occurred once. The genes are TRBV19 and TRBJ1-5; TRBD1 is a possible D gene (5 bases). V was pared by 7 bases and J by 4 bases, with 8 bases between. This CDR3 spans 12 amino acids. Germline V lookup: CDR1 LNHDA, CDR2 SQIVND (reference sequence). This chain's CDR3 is CASKGYNQPQHF. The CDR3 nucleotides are TGTGCCAGTAAGGGGTATAATCAGCCCCAGCATTTT.

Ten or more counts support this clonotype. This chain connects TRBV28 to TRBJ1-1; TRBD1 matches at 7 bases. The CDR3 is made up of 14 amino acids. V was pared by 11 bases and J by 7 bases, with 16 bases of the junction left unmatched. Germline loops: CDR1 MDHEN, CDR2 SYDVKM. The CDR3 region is CAGDHPGTEGEAFF. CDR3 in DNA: TGTGCCGGCGATCATCCCGGGACAGAGGGTGAAGCTTTCTTT. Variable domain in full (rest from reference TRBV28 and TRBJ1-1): DVKVTQSSRYLVKRTGEKVFLECVQDMDHENMFWYRQDPGLGLRLIYFSYDVKMKEKGDIPEGYSVSREKKERFSLILESASTNQTSMYLCAGDHPGTEGEAFFGQGTRLTVV.

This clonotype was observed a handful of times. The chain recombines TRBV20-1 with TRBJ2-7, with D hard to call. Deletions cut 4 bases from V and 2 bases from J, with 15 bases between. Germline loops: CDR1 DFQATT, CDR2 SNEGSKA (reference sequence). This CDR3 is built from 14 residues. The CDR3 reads CSAKSSMGTYEQYF. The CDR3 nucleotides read TGCAGTGCTAAAAGCAGCATGGGGACCTACGAGCAGTACTTC.

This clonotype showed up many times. CDR3 in DNA: TGCAGTGCTAGTTCCGGGAGGAGGGCTGAAGCTTTCTTT. Translation: CSASSGRRAEAFF. V gene TRBV20-1 combines with J gene TRBJ1-1; D ambiguous. This CDR3 comprises 13 residues. V lost 3 bases to trimming and J lost 6 bases, with 14 bases between them. The germline gives CDR1 DFQATT, CDR2 SNEGSKA (reference sequence).

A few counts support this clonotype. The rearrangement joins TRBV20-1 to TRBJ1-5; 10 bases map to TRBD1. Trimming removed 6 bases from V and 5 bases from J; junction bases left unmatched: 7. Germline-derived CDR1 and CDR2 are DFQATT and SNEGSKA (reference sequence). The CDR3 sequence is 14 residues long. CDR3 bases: TGCAGTGCGGAGGGAGGGACAGGGGATCAGCCCCAGCATTTT. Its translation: CSAEGGTGDQPQHF.